Shown below are 21 T cell receptor beta chains from a single sample sequenced in a study of vaccination and CD4 T cells after COVID-19. Treatment defined: roughly 10-day PBMC culture with coronavirus spike peptide pools or control peptides (ViraFEST assay). The unexposed donor provided CD4+ T cells, which were taken before the COVID-19 pandemic (2011-2018). Cultured CD4+ T-cell DNA underwent Oncomine TCR Beta short-read sequencing. Genomic DNA from cultured CD4+ T cells was extracted. MiXCR was run by TCRdb on the PCR reads, yielding one entry per CDR3 protein. The sample has approximately 9,300 distinct CDR3 sequences, around two fifths seen once; the top ten hold around 11%. Their antigens remain unidentified. Sequencing used CD4+ T cells from blood, cultured in vitro. These TCRs come from a human donor in good health.

DNA of the CDR3: TGTGCCAGTAGTATGGGCATGAAAACAGATACGCAGTATTTT. Protein sequence: CASSMGMKTDTQYF. The chain combines TRBV19 with TRBJ2-3; no firm D call. Per germline, CDR1 LNHDA and CDR2 SQIVND (reference sequence). The V end was cut by 3 bases, the J end by 3 bases, with 10 bases between. The CDR3 is 14 amino acids.

The V call is TRBV18, the J call TRBJ2-7; D might be TRBD1 or TRBD2, each matching 6 bases. The CDR3 covers 15 residues. Germline loops: CDR1 KGHSH, CDR2 LQKENI. V gave up 5 bases and J gave up 3 bases, with 17 bases separating them. The CDR3 bases are TGTGCCAGCTCATCCCCTTTAGCGGACAGCTACGAGCAGTACTTC. This translates into CASSSPLADSYEQYF.

This clonotype was seen more than once but under ten times. The chain is built from TRBV29-1 and TRBJ1-2; 8 nucleotides match TRBD1. V lost 6 bases and J lost 4; bases outside the gene matches: 4. Germline lookup yields CDR1 SQVTM and CDR2 ANQGSEA. The length of the CDR3 is 12 residues. This chain's CDR3 is CSVPQGAYGYTF. The CDR3 DNA is TGCAGCGTCCCTCAGGGGGCCTATGGCTACACCTTC.

CDR3 nucleotides: TGTGCCTGGAGCGAAGGGGGACAGGGAGCGAATGGCTACACCTTC. Amino acid sequence: CAWSEGGQGANGYTF. The V gene is TRBV30, the J gene TRBJ1-2, with TRBD1 matching over 9 bases. The V segment lost 3 bases and the J segment 6 bases; nucleotides outside the gene matches: 11. The CDR3 is made up of 15 amino acids. Germline V gene sequence: CDR1 GTSNPN, CDR2 SVGIG (reference sequence).

The V gene is TRBV6-5, the J gene TRBJ2-1, with 8 bases aligning to TRBD2. Germline V gene sequence: CDR1 MNHEY, CDR2 SVGAGI. V lost 2 bases and J lost 6; bases outside the gene matches: 3. This CDR3 is built from 14 residues. The CDR3 sequence is CASSYPGGVNEQFF. CDR3 coding DNA: TGTGCCAGCAGTTACCCGGGAGGGGTCAATGAGCAGTTCTTC.

This clonotype was found a few times. The CDR3 is CSAFPDSRTDTQYF. The CDR3 nucleotides are TGCAGTGCTTTCCCCGACAGTCGCACAGATACGCAGTATTTT. The genes are TRBV20-1 and TRBJ2-3; a possible D gene is TRBD1 (5 bases). The CDR3 sequence is 14 residues long. V was shortened by 5 bases and J by 1 base, with 13 bases between the two germline ends. Looked up from germline, CDR1 is DFQATT and CDR2 is SNEGSKA (reference sequence).

The chain recombines TRBV27 with TRBJ2-7; TRBD2 matches at 9 bases. The CDR3 totals 15 residues. V shed 2 bases and J 5 bases; nucleotides not matched to a gene: 7. CDR1 is MNHEY and CDR2 is SMNVEV in the germline V gene (reference sequence). Here the CDR3 reads CASSLISGSPNEQYF. The CDR3 DNA is TGTGCCAGCAGTTTAATTAGCGGGAGCCCCAACGAGCAGTACTTC.

The V call is TRBV20-1, the J call TRBJ2-4; 8 nucleotides agree with TRBD1. With 0 bases clipped from V and 0 bases from J, the junction kept 10 bases outside the gene matches. The CDR3 covers 18 residues. Germline V gene data show CDR1 as DFQATT and CDR2 as SNEGSKA (reference sequence). The CDR3 DNA reads TGCAGTGCTAGAGATACGGGACAGGCTCTTCTAGCCAAAAACATTCAGTACTTC. The encoded protein is CSARDTGQALLAKNIQYF.

This chain links TRBV7-6 with TRBJ2-5; 14 bases align to TRBD2. This CDR3 is built from 16 residues. V was clipped by 6 bases and J by 3 bases; unmatched bases: 6. Germline values: CDR1 SGHVS, CDR2 FNYEAQ. The CDR3 sequence is CASRRLAGGIKETQYF. The CDR3 DNA is TGTGCCAGCAGGCGACTAGCGGGAGGGATCAAAGAGACCCAGTACTTC.

This clonotype turned up a few times. The rearrangement links TRBV20-1 to TRBJ1-3, with D possibly being TRBD1 (5 bases). V was trimmed by 5 bases and J by 0 bases, leaving 11 bases between them. There are 14 residues in the CDR3. The germline CDR1 and CDR2 sequences are DFQATT and SNEGSKA (reference sequence). CDR3 coding DNA: TGCAGTGCTGGGGACCCGAGCTCTGGAAACACCATATATTTT. Protein product: CSAGDPSSGNTIYF.

V usage is TRBV2 and J usage is TRBJ2-3; no reliable D call. Trimming removed 4 bases at V and 6 bases at J, with 5 bases between. CDR1 and CDR2 from the germline V gene are SNHLY and FYNNEI. The CDR3 is 11 amino acids. CDR3 in DNA: TGTGCCAGCAGTGTTGTGGATACGCAGTATTTT. This encodes CASSVVDTQYF.

The V call is TRBV27, the J call TRBJ1-1; 11 nucleotides align to TRBD1. This CDR3 comprises 17 residues. CDR1 and CDR2 (germline): MNHEY, SMNVEV (reference sequence). The V gene end was trimmed by 4 bases and the J gene end by 11 bases; junction bases not matched to a gene: 18. The CDR3: CASSSSHLRTGGEWAFF. For the CDR3, the DNA is TGTGCCAGCAGTTCGAGCCACCTCAGGACAGGGGGCGAATGGGCTTTCTTT.

This clonotype was detected a few times. This chain links TRBV6-1 with TRBJ2-2, with D uncertain. Trimming took off 3 bases at V and 4 bases at J, with 3 bases between the two ends. The length of the CDR3 is 12 residues. Germline lookup yields CDR1 MNHNS and CDR2 SASEGT. The CDR3 nucleotides read TGTGCCAGCAGTGACCCCACCGGGGAGCTGTTTTTT. It translates to CASSDPTGELFF.

The chain is built from TRBV9 and TRBJ2-3; no clear D. The V and J ends lost 2 bases and 1 base respectively, with 11 bases between them. The CDR3 has 15 amino acids. Germline V gene lookup returns CDR1 SGDLS and CDR2 YYNGEE. CDR3 sequence: CASSVGTPGTDTQYF. In DNA, the CDR3 is TGTGCCAGCAGCGTTGGTACCCCTGGCACAGATACGCAGTATTTT.

This clonotype was seen more than once but under ten times. The chain couples TRBV19 to TRBJ1-1; 7 bases map to TRBD1. CDR1 and CDR2 (germline): LNHDA, SQIVND (reference sequence). This CDR3 has 14 amino acids. V gave up 6 bases and J gave up 4 bases; unmatched junction bases: 8. CDR3 sequence reads: CASSRAGQSTEAFF. DNA of the CDR3: TGTGCCAGTAGCAGGGCGGGACAGAGCACTGAAGCTTTCTTT.

The CDR3 DNA reads as TGCGCCAGCAGCTTGGAAGTTGGAGCAGATACGCAGTATTTT. It translates to CASSLEVGADTQYF. The V gene is TRBV5-1, the J gene TRBJ2-3; D unclear. CDR3 length equals 14 residues. V lost 0 bases to trimming and J lost 4 bases, with 9 bases between them. The germline V gene encodes CDR1 SGHRS and CDR2 YFSETQ.

The gene calls are TRBV9 and TRBJ2-2; D ambiguous. The CDR3 runs to 16 residues. CDR1 and CDR2 (germline): SGDLS, YYNGEE. V gave up 0 bases and J gave up 0 bases, with 9 bases separating them. The CDR3 coding sequence is TGTGCCAGCAGCGTAGTAGGCAACGCGAACACCGGGGAGCTGTTTTTT. Encoded protein: CASSVVGNANTGELFF.

CDR3 sequence reads: CSARDQGGSSYNEQFF. CDR3 in DNA: TGCAGTGCTAGAGATCAAGGCGGGAGCTCCTACAATGAGCAGTTCTTC. This chain joins TRBV20-1 and TRBJ2-1; 7 nucleotides align to TRBD2. The CDR3 totals 16 residues. V lost 0 bases, J lost 0 bases, and 5 bases stayed unmatched. Germline CDR1 is DFQATT and CDR2 is SNEGSKA (reference sequence).

The chain has TRBV15 and TRBJ2-5; D gene unclear. Trimming shortened V by 5 bases and J by 7 bases, and 20 bases separated the two germline ends. Germline V CDR1 and CDR2: LNHNV, YYDKDF (reference sequence). CDR3 length: 15 residues. For the CDR3, the DNA is TGTGCCACCAGCCGAAGTTCCGTCGGGCCAGTGACCCAGTACTTC. Protein sequence: CATSRSSVGPVTQYF.

The chain combines TRBV7-2 with TRBJ2-7, with D perhaps matching TRBD1 (6 bases). Germline CDR1 is SGHTA and CDR2 is FQGNSA. With 6 bases removed from V and 1 base from J, the gap between germline ends came to 13 bases. This CDR3 region has 14 residues. The CDR3 coding sequence is TGTGCCAGCAGATTGACAGGTCTATCCTACGAGCAGTACTTC. Protein product: CASRLTGLSYEQYF.

The chain joins TRBV5-1 to TRBJ2-5; 7 nucleotides line up with TRBD2. The ends lost 1 base at V and 1 base at J; junction bases unmatched: 4. Germline CDR1 is SGHRS and CDR2 is YFSETQ. The CDR3 is made up of 15 amino acids. In DNA, the CDR3 is TGCGCCAGCAGCTTGCCGAGCGGGGTCCAAGAGACCCAGTACTTC. The encoded protein is CASSLPSGVQETQYF. Full variable domain (remainder filled in from reference TRBV5-1 and TRBJ2-5): KAGVTQTPRYLIKTRGQQVTLSCSPISGHRSVSWYQQTPGQGLQFLFEYFSETQRNKGNFPGRFSGRQFSNSRSEMNVSTLELGDSALYLCASSLPSGVQETQYFGPGTRLLVL.